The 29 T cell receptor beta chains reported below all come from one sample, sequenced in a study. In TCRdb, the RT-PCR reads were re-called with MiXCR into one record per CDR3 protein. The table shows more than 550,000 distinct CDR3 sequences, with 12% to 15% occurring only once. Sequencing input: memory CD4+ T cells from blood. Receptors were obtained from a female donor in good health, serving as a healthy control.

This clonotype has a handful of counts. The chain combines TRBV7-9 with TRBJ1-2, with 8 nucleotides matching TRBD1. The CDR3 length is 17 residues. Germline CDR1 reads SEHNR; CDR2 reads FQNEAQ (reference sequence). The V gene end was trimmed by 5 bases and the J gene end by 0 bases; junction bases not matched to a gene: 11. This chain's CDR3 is CASSATPGQGANYGYTF. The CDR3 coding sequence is TGTGCCAGCAGCGCAACCCCTGGACAGGGAGCTAACTATGGCTACACCTTC.

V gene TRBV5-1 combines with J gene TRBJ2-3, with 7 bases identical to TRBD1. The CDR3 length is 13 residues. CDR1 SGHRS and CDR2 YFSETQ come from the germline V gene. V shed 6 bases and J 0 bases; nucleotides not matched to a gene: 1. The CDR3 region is CASTTGSTDTQYF. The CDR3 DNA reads TGCGCCAGCACGACAGGGAGCACAGATACGCAGTATTTT.

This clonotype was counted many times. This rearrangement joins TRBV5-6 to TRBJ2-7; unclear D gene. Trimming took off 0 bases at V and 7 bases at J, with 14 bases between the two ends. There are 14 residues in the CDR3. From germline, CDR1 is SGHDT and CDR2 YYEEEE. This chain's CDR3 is CASSLVDARREQYF. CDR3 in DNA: TGTGCCAGCAGCTTGGTGGACGCTCGACGAGAGCAGTACTTC.

The CDR3 sequence: CSARDRASSFSGELFF. CDR3 nucleotide sequence: TGCAGTGCTAGAGATAGGGCTAGCAGTTTTTCCGGGGAGCTGTTTTTT. J is TRBJ2-2 and V is TRBV20-1, with D perhaps TRBD2 (5 bases). The CDR3 spans 16 residues. Germline V gene data show CDR1 as DFQATT and CDR2 as SNEGSKA (reference sequence). V gave up 0 bases and J gave up 6 bases, with 17 bases separating them.

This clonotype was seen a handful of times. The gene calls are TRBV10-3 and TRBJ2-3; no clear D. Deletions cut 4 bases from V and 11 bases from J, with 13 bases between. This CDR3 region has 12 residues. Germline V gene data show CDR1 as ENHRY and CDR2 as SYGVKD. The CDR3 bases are TGTGCCATCAGTGGTCCCCAGAGCATGCAGTATTTT. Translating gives CAISGPQSMQYF.

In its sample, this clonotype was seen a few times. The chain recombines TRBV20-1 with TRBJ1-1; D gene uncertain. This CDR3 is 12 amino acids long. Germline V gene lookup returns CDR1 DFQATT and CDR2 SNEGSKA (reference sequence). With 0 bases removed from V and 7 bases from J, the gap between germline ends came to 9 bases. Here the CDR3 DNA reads TGCAGTGCTAGAGATTCCAGATATGAAGCTTTCTTT. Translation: CSARDSRYEAFF.

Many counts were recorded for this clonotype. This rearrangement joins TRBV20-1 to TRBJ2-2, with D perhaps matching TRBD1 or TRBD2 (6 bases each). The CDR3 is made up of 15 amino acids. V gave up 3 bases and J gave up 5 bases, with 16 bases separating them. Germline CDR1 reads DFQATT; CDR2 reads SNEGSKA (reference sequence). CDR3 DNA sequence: TGCAGTGCTAGCCCCGGGGGCGCGTGGACCGGGGAGCTGTTTTTT. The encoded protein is CSASPGGAWTGELFF.

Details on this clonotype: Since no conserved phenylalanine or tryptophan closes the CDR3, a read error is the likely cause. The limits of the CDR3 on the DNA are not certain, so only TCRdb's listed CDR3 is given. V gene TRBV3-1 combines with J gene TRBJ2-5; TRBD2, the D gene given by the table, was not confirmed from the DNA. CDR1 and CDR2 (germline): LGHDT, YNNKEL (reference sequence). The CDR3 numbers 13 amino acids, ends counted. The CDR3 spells CASSQEIPSGVEL.

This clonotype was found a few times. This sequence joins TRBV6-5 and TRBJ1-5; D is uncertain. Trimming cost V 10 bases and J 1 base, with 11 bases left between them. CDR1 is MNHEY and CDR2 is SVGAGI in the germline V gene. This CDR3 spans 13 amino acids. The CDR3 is CATARRSNQPQHF. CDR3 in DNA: TGTGCCACCGCAAGACGAAGCAATCAGCCCCAGCATTTT.

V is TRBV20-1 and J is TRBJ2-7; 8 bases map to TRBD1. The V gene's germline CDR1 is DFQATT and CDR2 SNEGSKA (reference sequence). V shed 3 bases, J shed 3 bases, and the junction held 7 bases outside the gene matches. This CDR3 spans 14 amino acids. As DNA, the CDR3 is TGCAGTGCTAGGTCATTAGGACAGGGCTACGAGCAGTACTTC. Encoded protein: CSARSLGQGYEQYF.

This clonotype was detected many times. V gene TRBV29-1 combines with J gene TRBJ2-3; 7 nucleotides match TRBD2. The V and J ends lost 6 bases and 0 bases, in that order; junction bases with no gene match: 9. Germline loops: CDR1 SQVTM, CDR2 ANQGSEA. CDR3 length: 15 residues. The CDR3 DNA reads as TGCAGCGTCGGATATACTAGCGCAAGCACAGATACGCAGTATTTT. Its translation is CSVGYTSASTDTQYF.

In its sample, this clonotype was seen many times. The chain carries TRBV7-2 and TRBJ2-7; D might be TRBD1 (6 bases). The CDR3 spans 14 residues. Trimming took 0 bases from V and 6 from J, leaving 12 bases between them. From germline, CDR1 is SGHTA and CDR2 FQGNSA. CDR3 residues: CASSLAWGQSEQYF. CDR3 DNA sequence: TGTGCCAGCAGCTTAGCGTGGGGGCAGAGCGAGCAGTACTTC.

CDR3: CASSSDVAAAGANVLTF. CDR3 DNA sequence: TGTGCCAGCAGCTCGGACGTTGCGGCTGCTGGGGCCAACGTCCTGACTTTC. V usage is TRBV7-6 and J usage is TRBJ2-6; unclear D gene. The germline V and J ends were trimmed by 4 bases and 2 bases, with 15 bases remaining between them. The CDR3 is made up of 17 amino acids. Per germline, CDR1 SGHVS and CDR2 FNYEAQ. The variable domain in full, with the rest retrieved from reference TRBV7-6 and TRBJ2-6, is GAGVSQSPRYKVTKRGQDVALRCDPISGHVSLYWYRQALGQGPEFLTYFNYEAQQDKSGLPNDRFSAERPEGSISTLTIQRTEQRDSAMYRCASSSDVAAAGANVLTFGAGSRLTVL.

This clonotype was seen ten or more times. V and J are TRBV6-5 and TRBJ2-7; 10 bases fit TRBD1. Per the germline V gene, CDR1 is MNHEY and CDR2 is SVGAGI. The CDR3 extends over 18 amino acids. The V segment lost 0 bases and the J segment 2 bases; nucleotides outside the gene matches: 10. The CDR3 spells CASSYSTGTGVGTYEQYF. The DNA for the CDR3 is TGTGCCAGCAGTTACTCGACTGGGACAGGGGTTGGGACCTACGAGCAGTACTTC.

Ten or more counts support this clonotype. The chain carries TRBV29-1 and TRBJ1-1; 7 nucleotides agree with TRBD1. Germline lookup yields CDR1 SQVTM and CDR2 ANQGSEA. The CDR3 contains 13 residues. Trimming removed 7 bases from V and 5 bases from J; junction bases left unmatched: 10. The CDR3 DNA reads TGCAGCGCCTCCCGGACAGGCCGGACTGAAGCTTTCTTT. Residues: CSASRTGRTEAFF.

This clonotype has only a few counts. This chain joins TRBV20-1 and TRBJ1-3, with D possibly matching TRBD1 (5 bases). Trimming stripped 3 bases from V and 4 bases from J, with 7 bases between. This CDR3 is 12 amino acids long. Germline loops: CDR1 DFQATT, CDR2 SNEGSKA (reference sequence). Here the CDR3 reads CSARGPGNTIYF. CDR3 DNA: TGCAGTGCTAGGGGGCCCGGAAACACCATATATTTT.

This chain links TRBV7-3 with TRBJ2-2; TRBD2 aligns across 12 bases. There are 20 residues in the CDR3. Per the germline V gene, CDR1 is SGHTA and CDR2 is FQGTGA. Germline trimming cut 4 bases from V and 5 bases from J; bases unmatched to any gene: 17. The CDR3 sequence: CASSSQRTSGTERWTGELFF. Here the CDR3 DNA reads TGTGCCAGCAGCTCTCAGAGGACTAGCGGGACCGAACGGTGGACCGGGGAGCTGTTTTTT.

CDR3 protein: CASSPTGAWGTEAFF. For the CDR3, the DNA is TGTGCCAGCAGCCCAACAGGGGCTTGGGGCACTGAAGCTTTCTTT. The chain links TRBV12-3 or TRBV12-4 to TRBJ1-1; 7 bases map to TRBD1. With 6 bases clipped from V and 4 bases from J, the junction kept 11 bases outside the gene matches. This CDR3 is 15 amino acids long.

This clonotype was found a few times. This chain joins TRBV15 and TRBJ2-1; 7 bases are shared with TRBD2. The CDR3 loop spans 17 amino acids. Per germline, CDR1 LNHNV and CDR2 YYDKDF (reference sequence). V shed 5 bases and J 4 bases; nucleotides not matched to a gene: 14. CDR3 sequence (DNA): TGTGCCACCAGCCCCCCCACCGGGCTAGCGGCGTACAATGAGCAGTTCTTC. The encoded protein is CATSPPTGLAAYNEQFF. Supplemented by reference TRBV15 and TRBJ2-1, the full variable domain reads DAMVIQNPRYQVTQFGKPVTLSCSQTLNHNVMYWYQQKSSQAPKLLFHYYDKDFNNEADTPDNFQSRRPNTSFCFLDIRSPGLGDTAMYLCATSPPTGLAAYNEQFFGPGTRLTVL.

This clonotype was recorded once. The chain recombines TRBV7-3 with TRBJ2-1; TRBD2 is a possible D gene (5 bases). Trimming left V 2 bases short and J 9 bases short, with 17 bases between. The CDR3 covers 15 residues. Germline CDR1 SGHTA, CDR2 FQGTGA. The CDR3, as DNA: TGTGCCAGCAGCTTATACCCCGAAGGGAGAGGTGAGCAGTTCTTC. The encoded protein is CASSLYPEGRGEQFF.

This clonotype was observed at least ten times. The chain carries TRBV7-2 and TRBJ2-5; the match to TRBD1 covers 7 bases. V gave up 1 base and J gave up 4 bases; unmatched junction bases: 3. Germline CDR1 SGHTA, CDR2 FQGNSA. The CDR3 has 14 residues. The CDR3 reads CASSLVSGGETQYF. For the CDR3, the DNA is TGTGCCAGCAGCTTAGTATCAGGGGGAGAGACCCAGTACTTC.

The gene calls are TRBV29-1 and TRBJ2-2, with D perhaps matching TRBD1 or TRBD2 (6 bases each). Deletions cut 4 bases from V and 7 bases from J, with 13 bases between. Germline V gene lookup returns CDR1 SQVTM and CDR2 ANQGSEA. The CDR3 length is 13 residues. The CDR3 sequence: CSVGGARDGELFF. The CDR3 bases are TGCAGCGTTGGGGGGGCAAGGGACGGGGAGCTGTTTTTT.

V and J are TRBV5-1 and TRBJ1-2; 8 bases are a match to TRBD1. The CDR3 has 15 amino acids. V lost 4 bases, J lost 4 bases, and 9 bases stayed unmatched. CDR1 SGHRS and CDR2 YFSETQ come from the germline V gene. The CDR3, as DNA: TGCGCCAGCAGCACTTCAGACAGGGGCCCCTATGGCTACACCTTC. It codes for CASSTSDRGPYGYTF.

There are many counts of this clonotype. The CDR3, as DNA: TGTGCCAGCAGCGTAAGCGGACAATCTGAGCAGTTCTTC. Protein sequence: CASSVSGQSEQFF. The rearrangement links TRBV9 to TRBJ2-1; D tentatively reads TRBD1 or TRBD2 (5 bases each). Germline lookup yields CDR1 SGDLS and CDR2 YYNGEE. Trimming shortened V by 1 base and J by 9 bases, and 11 bases separated the two germline ends. This CDR3 is built from 13 residues.

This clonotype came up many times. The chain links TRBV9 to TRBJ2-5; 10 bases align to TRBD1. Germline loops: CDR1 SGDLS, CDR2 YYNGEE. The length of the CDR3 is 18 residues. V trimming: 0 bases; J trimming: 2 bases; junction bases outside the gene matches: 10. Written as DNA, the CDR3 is TGTGCCAGCAGCGTAGGGGCGTGGGACAGGGGACCTCAAGAGACCCAGTACTTC. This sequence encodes CASSVGAWDRGPQETQYF.

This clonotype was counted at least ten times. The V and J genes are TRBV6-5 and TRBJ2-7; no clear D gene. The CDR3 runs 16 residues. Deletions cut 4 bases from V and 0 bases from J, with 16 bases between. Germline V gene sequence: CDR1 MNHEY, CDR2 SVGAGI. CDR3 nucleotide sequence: TGTGCCAGCAGTTCAATACTCACTGGGTACTCCTACGAGCAGTACTTC. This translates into CASSSILTGYSYEQYF.

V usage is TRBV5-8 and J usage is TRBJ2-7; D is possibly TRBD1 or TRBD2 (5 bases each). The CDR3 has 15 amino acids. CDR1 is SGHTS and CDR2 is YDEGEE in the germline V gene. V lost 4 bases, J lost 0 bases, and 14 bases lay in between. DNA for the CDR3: TGTGCCAGCAGCCACGGGACGGGGAGCTCCTACGAGCAGTACTTC. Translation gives CASSHGTGSSYEQYF.

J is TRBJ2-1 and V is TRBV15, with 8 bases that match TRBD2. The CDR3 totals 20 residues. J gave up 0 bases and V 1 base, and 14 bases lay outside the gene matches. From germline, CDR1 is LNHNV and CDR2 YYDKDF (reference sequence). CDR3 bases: TGTGCCACCAGCAGAGGGAGGGGACTAGTGGGACGGAGCTCCTACAATGAGCAGTTCTTC. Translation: CATSRGRGLVGRSSYNEQFF. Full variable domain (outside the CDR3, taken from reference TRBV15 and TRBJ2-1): DAMVIQNPRYQVTQFGKPVTLSCSQTLNHNVMYWYQQKSSQAPKLLFHYYDKDFNNEADTPDNFQSRRPNTSFCFLDIRSPGLGDTAMYLCATSRGRGLVGRSSYNEQFFGPGTRLTVL.

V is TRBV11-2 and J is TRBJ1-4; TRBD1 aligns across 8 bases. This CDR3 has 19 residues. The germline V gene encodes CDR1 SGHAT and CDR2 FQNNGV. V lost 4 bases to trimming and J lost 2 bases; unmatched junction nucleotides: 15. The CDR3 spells CASSSRDRRTLLTNEKLFF. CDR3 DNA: TGTGCCAGCAGCTCCCGGGACAGGCGTACCCTATTGACTAATGAAAAACTGTTTTTT.